This TCR beta chain is from a study of blood T cell repertoires in COVID-19. Original data processing: How many nucleated cells were present was estimated from reference gene primer amplification. Data came from immunoSEQ multiplex PCR; TCRdb stores just in-frame clones and leaves some out. D and trimming were read from the DNA, whereas the V and J calls and clone size are those reported in that table. The sample holds about 200,000 clones, more than 70% seen once. The CDR3 runs 13 residues. Germline values: CDR1 SGHRS, CDR2 YFSETQ. Trimming took off 0 bases at V and 3 bases at J, with 6 bases between the two ends.

Sequencing was done on a sample of peripheral blood. This receptor was taken from a man between 18 and 35 years old with active or convalescent COVID-19. The rearrangement uses TRBV5-1 and TRBJ1-2; D remains ambiguous. The CDR3 here is CASSLAGDYGYTF. The CDR3 DNA sequence: TGCGCCAGCAGCTTGGCCGGGGACTATGGCTACACCTTC.